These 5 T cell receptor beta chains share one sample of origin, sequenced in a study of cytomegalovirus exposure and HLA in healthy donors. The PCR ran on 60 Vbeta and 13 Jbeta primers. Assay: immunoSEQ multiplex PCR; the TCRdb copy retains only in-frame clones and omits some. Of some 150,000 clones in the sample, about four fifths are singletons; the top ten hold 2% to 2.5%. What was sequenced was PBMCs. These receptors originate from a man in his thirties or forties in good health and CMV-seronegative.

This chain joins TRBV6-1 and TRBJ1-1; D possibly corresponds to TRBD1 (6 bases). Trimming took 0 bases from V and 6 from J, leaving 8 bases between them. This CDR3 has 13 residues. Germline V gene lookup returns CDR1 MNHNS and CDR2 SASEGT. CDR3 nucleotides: TGTGCCAGCAGTGAAGCACAGGGCCCTGAAGCTTTCTTT. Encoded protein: CASSEAQGPEAFF.

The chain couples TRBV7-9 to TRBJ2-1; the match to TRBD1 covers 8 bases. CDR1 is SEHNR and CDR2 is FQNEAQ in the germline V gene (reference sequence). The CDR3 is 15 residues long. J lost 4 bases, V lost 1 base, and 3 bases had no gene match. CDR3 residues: CASSLGDRGYNEQFF. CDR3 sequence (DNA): TGTGCCAGCAGCTTAGGTGACAGGGGATACAATGAGCAGTTCTTC. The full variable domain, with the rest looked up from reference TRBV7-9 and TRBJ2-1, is DTGVSQNPRHKITKRGQNVTFRCDPISEHNRLYWYRQTLGQGPEFLTYFQNEAQLEKSRLLSDRFSAERPKGSFSTLEIQRTEQGDSAMYLCASSLGDRGYNEQFFGPGTRLTVL.

The CDR3 nucleotides are TGTGCCAGCAGCTTATTAGGGGGGGGGCTCGAGCAGTACTTC. Protein sequence: CASSLLGGGLEQYF. The V call is TRBV7-9, the J call TRBJ2-7; a possible D gene is TRBD2 (7 bases). Germline CDR1 is SEHNR and CDR2 is FQNEAQ (reference sequence). This CDR3 contains 14 residues. Trimming took 2 bases from V and 6 from J, leaving 14 bases between them.

The CDR3 sequence is CSGSQGSTDTQYF. CDR3 DNA sequence: TGCAGCGGGTCGCAGGGTAGCACAGATACGCAGTATTTT. The chain recombines TRBV29-1 with TRBJ2-3, with TRBD1 as a possible D gene (5 bases). CDR3 length equals 13 residues. V dropped 7 bases and J dropped 0 bases, with 11 bases sitting between them. The germline CDR1 and CDR2 sequences are SQVTM and ANQGSEA.

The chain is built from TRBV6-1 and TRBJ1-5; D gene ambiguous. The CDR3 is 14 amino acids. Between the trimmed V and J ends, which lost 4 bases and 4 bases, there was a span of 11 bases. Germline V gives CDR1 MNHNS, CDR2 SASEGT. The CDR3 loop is CASSAGSGNQPQHF. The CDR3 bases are TGTGCCAGCAGTGCGGGGTCGGGGAATCAGCCCCAGCATTTT.